Here is one T cell receptor (beta chain) with its context. Antigen unknown. These data come from a study of cytomegalovirus exposure and HLA in healthy donors. 60 Vbeta and 13 Jbeta primers were used in PCR. Data came from immunoSEQ multiplex PCR; TCRdb stores just in-frame clones and leaves some out. The table has 180,000 or so clones, more than 70% seen once; the top ten hold less than 9.5%. General observations from the study: TRBV6-2, TRBV6-3 and other indistinguishable V segments were excluded. Immune exposure was documented only through CMV serostatus.

Looked up from germline, CDR1 is SGHTA and CDR2 is FQGNSA. The V end lost 2 bases, the J end lost 6 bases, and 13 bases lay between the germline ends. This CDR3 has 14 residues. This chain connects TRBV7-2 to TRBJ1-1, with D uncertain. The origin of this receptor is a woman aged 40 to 55 in good health and CMV-seropositive. The specimen sequenced was PBMCs. The CDR3 nucleotides read TGTGCCAGCAGCTTATTTATAGATCCCCCTGAAGCTTTCTTT. Translating it yields CASSLFIDPPEAFF.